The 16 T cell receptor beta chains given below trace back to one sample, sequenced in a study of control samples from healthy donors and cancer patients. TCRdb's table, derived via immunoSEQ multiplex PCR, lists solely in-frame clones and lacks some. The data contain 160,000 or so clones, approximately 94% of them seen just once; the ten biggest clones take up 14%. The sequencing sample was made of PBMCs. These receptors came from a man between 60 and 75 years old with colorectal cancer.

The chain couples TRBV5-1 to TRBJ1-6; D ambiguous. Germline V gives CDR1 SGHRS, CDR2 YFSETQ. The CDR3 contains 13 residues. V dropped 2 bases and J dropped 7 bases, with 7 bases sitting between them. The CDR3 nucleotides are TGCGCCAGCAGCTTCTCCCTAAATTCACCCCTCCACTTT. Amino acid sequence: CASSFSLNSPLHF.

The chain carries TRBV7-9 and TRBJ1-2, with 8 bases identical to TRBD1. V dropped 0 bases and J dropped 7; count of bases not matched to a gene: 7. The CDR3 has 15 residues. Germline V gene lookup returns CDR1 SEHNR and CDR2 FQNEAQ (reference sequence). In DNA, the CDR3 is TGTGCCAGCAGCTTAGCCGGGCAGGGGGCGCTTGGCTACACCTTC. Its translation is CASSLAGQGALGYTF.

CDR3 sequence reads: CASRMRQGYEKLFF. The CDR3 nucleotides read TGTGCCAGCAGAATGCGGCAGGGGTATGAAAAACTGTTTTTT. V gene TRBV27 combines with J gene TRBJ1-4; D perhaps matches TRBD1 (6 bases). This CDR3 has 14 amino acids. V lost 6 bases to trimming and J lost 6 bases, with 14 bases between them. CDR1 MNHEY and CDR2 SMNVEV come from the germline V gene (reference sequence).

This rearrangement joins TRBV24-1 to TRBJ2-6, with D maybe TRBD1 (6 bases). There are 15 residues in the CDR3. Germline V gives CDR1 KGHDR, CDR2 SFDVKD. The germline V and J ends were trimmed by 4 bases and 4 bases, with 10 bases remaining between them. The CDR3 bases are TGTGCCACCAGTGAGAGAGGACAGGGGGCCAACGTCCTGACTTTC. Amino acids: CATSERGQGANVLTF.

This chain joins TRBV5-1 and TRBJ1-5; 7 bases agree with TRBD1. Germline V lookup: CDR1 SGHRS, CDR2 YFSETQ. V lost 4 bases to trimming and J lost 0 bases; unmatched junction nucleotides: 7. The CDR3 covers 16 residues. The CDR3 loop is CASSEGTADSNQPQHF. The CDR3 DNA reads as TGCGCCAGCAGCGAAGGGACAGCAGATAGCAATCAGCCCCAGCATTTT.

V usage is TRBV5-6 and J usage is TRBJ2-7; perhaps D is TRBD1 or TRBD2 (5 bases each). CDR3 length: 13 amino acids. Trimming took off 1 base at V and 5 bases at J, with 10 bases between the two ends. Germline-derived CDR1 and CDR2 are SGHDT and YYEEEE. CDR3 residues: CASSLQVGDEQYF. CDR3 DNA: TGTGCCAGCAGCTTGCAAGTGGGGGACGAGCAGTACTTC.

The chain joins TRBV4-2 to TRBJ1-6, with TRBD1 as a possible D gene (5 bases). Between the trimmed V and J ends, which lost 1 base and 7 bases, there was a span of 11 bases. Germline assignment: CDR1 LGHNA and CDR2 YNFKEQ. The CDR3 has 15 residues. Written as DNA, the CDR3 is TGTGCCAGCAGCCAAGGGGGGGAAATGAATTCACCCCTCCACTTT. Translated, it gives CASSQGGEMNSPLHF.

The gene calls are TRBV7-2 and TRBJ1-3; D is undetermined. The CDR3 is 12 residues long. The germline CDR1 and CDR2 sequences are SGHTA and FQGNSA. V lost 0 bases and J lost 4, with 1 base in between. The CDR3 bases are TGTGCCAGCAGCTTAGCGGGAAACACCATATATTTT. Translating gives CASSLAGNTIYF.

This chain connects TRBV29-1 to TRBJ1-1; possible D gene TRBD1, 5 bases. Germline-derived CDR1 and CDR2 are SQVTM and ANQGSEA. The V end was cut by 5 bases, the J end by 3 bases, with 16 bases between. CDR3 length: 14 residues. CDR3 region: CSVLRSGADTEAFF. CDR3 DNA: TGCAGCGTTTTGAGGAGTGGGGCGGACACTGAAGCTTTCTTT.

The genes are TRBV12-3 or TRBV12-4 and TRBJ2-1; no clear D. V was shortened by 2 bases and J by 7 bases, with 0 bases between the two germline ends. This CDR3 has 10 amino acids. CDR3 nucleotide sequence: TGTGCCAGCAGTTTAAATGAGCAGTTCTTC. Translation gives CASSLNEQFF.

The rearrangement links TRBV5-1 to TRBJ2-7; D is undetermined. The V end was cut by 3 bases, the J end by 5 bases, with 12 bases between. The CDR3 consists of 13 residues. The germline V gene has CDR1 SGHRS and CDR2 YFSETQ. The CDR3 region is CASSYDGSDEQYF. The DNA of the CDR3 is TGCGCCAGCAGCTATGATGGGTCAGACGAGCAGTACTTC.

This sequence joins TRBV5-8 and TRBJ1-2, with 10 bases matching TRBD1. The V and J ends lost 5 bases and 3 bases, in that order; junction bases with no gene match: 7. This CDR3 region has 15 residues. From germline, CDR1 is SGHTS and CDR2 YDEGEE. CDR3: CASRAYGQGDYGYTF. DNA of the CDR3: TGTGCCAGCAGAGCTTATGGACAGGGGGACTATGGCTACACCTTC.

CDR3 region: CASGFGGGAPETQYF. The CDR3 region has the DNA TGTGCCAGCGGGTTCGGCGGGGGGGCCCCAGAGACCCAGTACTTC. The V gene is TRBV27, the J gene TRBJ2-5, with 9 bases aligning to TRBD2. V gave up 8 bases and J gave up 4 bases; unmatched junction bases: 11. The length of the CDR3 is 15 residues. Germline assignment: CDR1 MNHEY and CDR2 SMNVEV (reference sequence).

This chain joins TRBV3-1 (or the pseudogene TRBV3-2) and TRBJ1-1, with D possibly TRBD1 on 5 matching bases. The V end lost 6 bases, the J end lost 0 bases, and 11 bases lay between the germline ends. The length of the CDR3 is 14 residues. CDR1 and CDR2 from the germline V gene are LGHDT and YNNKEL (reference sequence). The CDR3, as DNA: TGTGCCAGCAGAGGGTTACAGGTGAACACTGAAGCTTTCTTT. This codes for CASRGLQVNTEAFF.

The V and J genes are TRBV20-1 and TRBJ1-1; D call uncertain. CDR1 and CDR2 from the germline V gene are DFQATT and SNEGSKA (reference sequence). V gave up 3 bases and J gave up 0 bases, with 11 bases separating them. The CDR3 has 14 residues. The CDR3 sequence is CSASPRGMNTEAFF. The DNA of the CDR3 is TGCAGTGCTAGTCCCCGGGGTATGAACACTGAAGCTTTCTTT.

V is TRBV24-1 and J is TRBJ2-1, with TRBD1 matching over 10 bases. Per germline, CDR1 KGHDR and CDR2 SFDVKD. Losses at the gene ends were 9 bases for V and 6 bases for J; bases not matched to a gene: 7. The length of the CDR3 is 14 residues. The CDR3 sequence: CATSGTGAVNEQFF. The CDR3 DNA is TGTGCCACCTCCGGGACAGGGGCGGTCAATGAGCAGTTCTTC.